Reported below is one T cell receptor (beta chain). Its binding antigen is unknown. Base qualities are not recorded, but no much larger clone differs from it by a single base. The CDR3 sequence holds 16 residues, the cysteine and phenylalanine included. Of all the DNA, just the CDR3 is kept, 48 bases in frame from base 1. Via the germline V gene, CDR1 is SGHVS and CDR2 FQNEAQ. V is clipped by 3 bases and J by 2 bases, and the sequence between their germline boundaries is 17 bases long. The trial excluded patients who had a history of autoimmune disease or who were on systemic immunosuppression. In every dose cohort, peripheral blood was drawn for TCR sequencing at baseline, cycle 4 day 1, and cycle 7 day 1. Samples came from an open-label, multicenter, first-in-human phase I dose-escalation trial of ivuxolimab. Adults with locally advanced or metastatic head and neck squamous cell, hepatocellular, melanoma or renal cell carcinoma were enrolled in the trial. Before TCR sequencing, CD4+ T cells and CD8+ T cells were sorted from peripheral blood as separate populations.

This entry is derived from a study of OX40 agonist ivuxolimab in advanced cancers. For the study in its entirety: Ivuxolimab was a fully human IgG2 agonistic monoclonal antibody targeting the costimulatory receptor OX40 (CD134). The paper covers the monotherapy dose-escalation part of the phase I ivuxolimab trial, which included N of about 56 patients. Partial responses were achieved by three dose-escalation patients, of whom one had hepatocellular carcinoma and two had cutaneous melanoma. Among the approximately 54 dose-escalation patients, 19 had hepatocellular carcinoma, 15 or so melanoma, 9 renal cell carcinoma and 9 head and neck cancer. Intravenous ivuxolimab was administered to patients every 2 weeks at six dose levels: 0.01, 0.1, 0.3, 1.5, 3 and 10 mg/kg. Prior anti-PD-1, anti-PD-L1 or anti-CTLA-4 therapy was permitted, and checkpoint inhibitors had been received by about 44% of dose-escalation patients. In the dose-escalation cohort, 82.7% of patients were male, and the mean age was roughly 60 years, with a range of 23 to 79. Peripheral TCRbeta sequencing aimed to test whether ivuxolimab altered TCR sequence diversity and caused clonal T-cell expansion. What the authors observed across the whole study: At doses of 0.1 to 3.0 mg/kg, clonal expansion of both CD4+ and CD8+ blood T cells was observed from baseline to week 6. Low levels of normalized T-cell clonal expansion were also seen in some patients who did not respond. Partial responders in the 0.1-3.0 mg/kg groups had among the lowest normalized peripheral clonal expansion, especially among CD8+ T cells. After ivuxolimab, expanded clones were on average more numerous among CD8+ T cells than among CD4+ T cells. The antigen specificity of the clonally expanded peripheral T cells was not determined.

Genomic DNA was extracted from sorted cells for sequencing of the TCRbeta CDR3 region. The immunoSEQ Assay was used for sequencing of TCRbeta CDR3 regions. TCRdb carries this immuneACCESS record with in-frame sequences only. Its versions omit some clonotypes, under half of them owing to an unresolved V gene in the studies checked, with the rest unexplained. This sample gives roughly 12,000 clones in total; 75% to 95% of them show up just once. The ten largest clones take up around 75% of the sample. The chain employs TRBV7-8 and TRBJ2-7; the D element could tentatively be TRBD1 or TRBD2, as 6 bases agree for each. Specimen: CD4+ or CD8+ T cells sorted from blood, collected in a trial of the OX40 agonist ivuxolimab. This clonotype originated in an adult with an advanced solid tumor such as melanoma, head and neck, liver or kidney cancer. The DNA is as follows: TGTGCCAGCAGCTTTTTTGGAGGGGGGTCCGCCTACGAGCAGTACTTC. The resulting protein is CASSFFGGGSAYEQYF.